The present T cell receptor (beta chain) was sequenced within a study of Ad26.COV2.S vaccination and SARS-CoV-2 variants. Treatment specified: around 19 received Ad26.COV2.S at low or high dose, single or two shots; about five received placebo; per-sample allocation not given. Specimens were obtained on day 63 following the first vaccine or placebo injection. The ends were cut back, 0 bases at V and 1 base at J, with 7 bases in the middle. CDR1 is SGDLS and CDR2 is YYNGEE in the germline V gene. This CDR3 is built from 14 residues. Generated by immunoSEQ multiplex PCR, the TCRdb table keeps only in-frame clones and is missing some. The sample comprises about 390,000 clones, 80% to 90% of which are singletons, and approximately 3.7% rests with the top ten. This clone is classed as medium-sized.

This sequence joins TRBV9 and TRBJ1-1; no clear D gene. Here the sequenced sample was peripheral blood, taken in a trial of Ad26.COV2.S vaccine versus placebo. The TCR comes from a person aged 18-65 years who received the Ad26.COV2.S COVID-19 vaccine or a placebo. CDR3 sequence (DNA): TGTGCCAGCAGCGTAGAGGCAGGGAACACTGAAGCTTTCTTT. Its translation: CASSVEAGNTEAFF.